These T cell receptor beta chains were read from a single sample in a study of graft-versus-host responses after intestinal transplantation. TCRdb keeps only in-frame clones here, not all; method: immunoSEQ multiplex PCR. The profile covers some 45,000 clones, with 91% appearing a single time and around 4.8% taken by the ten largest. Here the sequenced sample was PBMCs, taken 524 days after transplant. The receptor set was obtained from a human patient who received an intestinal transplant, so some T cells may come from the graft donor. Each CDR3 is given with its conserved first and last residue. The D gene is left open where the match is weak. Some rows have no size entry. The others give once, few or many, or a class for an expanded clone.

j_gene,abundance,d_gene,v_gene,CDR3aa,CDR3nt
TRBJ2-7,.,TRBD2,TRBV6-5,CASRVTGGPYEQYF,TGTGCCAGCAGGGTGACGGGAGGGCCCTACGAGCAGTACTTC
TRBJ2-1,.,.,TRBV19,CASSVDPWSEQFF,TGTGCCAGTAGTGTGGACCCCTGGAGTGAGCAGTTCTTC
TRBJ2-1,.,.,TRBV27,CASSSILGINEQFF,TGTGCCAGCAGTTCAATCTTAGGCATCAATGAGCAGTTCTTC
TRBJ2-3,.,.,TRBV28,CASNAYTDTQYF,TGTGCCAGCAATGCCTACACAGATACGCAGTATTTT
TRBJ2-2,.,TRBD2,TRBV11-2,CASSGLAGGNTGELFF,TGTGCCAGCAGCGGACTAGCGGGAGGGAACACCGGGGAGCTGTTTTTT
TRBJ1-2,.,.,TRBV29-1,CSVDRGRDDYGYTF,TGCAGCGTTGATAGGGGGAGGGATGACTATGGCTACACCTTC
TRBJ1-4,.,TRBD1,TRBV20-1,CSGQGGEKLFF,TGCAGTGGACAGGGTGGTGAAAAACTGTTTTTT
TRBJ1-1,.,TRBD1,TRBV6-6,CASSYGGGQGGGEAFF,TGTGCCAGCAGTTACGGCGGGGGACAGGGGGGAGGGGAAGCTTTCTTT
TRBJ2-3,.,TRBD1,TRBV5-1,CASSLENRGTADTQYF,TGCGCCAGCAGCTTGGAGAACAGGGGGACCGCAGATACGCAGTATTTT
TRBJ2-4,.,TRBD1,TRBV27,CASSLARTGQNIQYF,TGTGCCAGCAGTTTAGCAAGGACAGGTCAAAACATTCAGTACTTC
TRBJ2-2,.,TRBD1,TRBV7-6,CASSLRDRASGGELFF,TGTGCCAGCAGCCTTCGGGACAGGGCCTCCGGCGGGGAGCTGTTTTTT
TRBJ1-6,.,.,TRBV21-1,CASGVGGSPLHF,TGTGCCAGCGGGGTGGGGGGTTCACCCCTCCACTTT
TRBJ2-2,.,TRBD2,TRBV7-3,CASSRIGLANTGELFF,TGTGCCAGCAGCCGCATCGGACTAGCGAACACCGGGGAGCTGTTTTTT
TRBJ2-3,.,.,TRBV28,CASSFQDYRKSTDTQYF,TGTGCCAGCAGTTTCCAAGACTACCGTAAGAGCACAGATACGCAGTATTTT
TRBJ2-7,few,TRBD1,TRBV10-1,CASSEEDRDSGEQYF,TGCGCCAGCAGTGAAGAGGACAGGGATTCAGGCGAGCAGTACTTC
TRBJ2-5,.,TRBD2,TRBV19,CASSIVGGWKETQYF,TGTGCCAGTAGTATCGTGGGAGGGTGGAAAGAGACCCAGTACTTC
TRBJ2-7,.,TRBD1,TRBV9,CASSVDATGGHEQYF,TGTGCCAGCAGCGTAGACGCGACAGGGGGCCACGAGCAGTACTTC
TRBJ1-6,.,.,TRBV28,CASSKTSYNSPLHF,TGTGCCAGCAGTAAGACCTCCTATAATTCACCCCTCCACTTT
TRBJ2-7,.,.,TRBV27,CASKELGGQAYEQYF,TGTGCCAGCAAGGAACTAGGGGGTCAAGCCTACGAGCAGTACTTC
TRBJ1-2,.,.,TRBV7-3,CASSPRSSYTDYGYTF,TGTGCCAGCAGCCCGAGGTCGTCCTACACCGACTATGGCTACACCTTC